Detailed here is one T cell receptor (beta chain). These data are taken from a study of blood T cell repertoires in COVID-19. Germline trimming cut 4 bases from V and 5 bases from J; bases unmatched to any gene: 11. The CDR3 runs 17 residues. Germline CDR1 is KGHSH and CDR2 is LQKENI. Clones were read by immunoSEQ multiplex PCR, and TCRdb kept only the in-frame ones, dropping some. The sample lists roughly 250,000 clones, 82% seen once, with around 12% in the top ten. The receptor comes from a woman aged 55-69 years with active or convalescent COVID-19. Sequenced input: peripheral blood. The chain carries TRBV18 and TRBJ2-3; the match to TRBD2 covers 11 bases. Here the CDR3 reads CASSLHPIAGGQDTQYF. CDR3 sequence (DNA): TGTGCCAGCTCACTACACCCCATAGCGGGGGGGCAAGATACGCAGTATTTT.